Sequencing of this T cell receptor (beta chain) was carried out in a study of patients with pleural tuberculosis. TCRdb re-derived calls from the reads in MiXCR, one entry per CDR3 protein. The sample consists of 40,000 to 55,000 distinct CDR3 sequences, 6% to 8% of them appearing once. There are 12 residues in the CDR3. The V end was cut by 0 bases, the J end by 7 bases, with 7 bases between. Germline CDR1 reads SGHDT; CDR2 reads YYEEEE. This receptor was identified in a human donor with pleural tuberculosis. This sequence joins TRBV5-6 and TRBJ1-1; D ambiguous. The CDR3 protein is CASSLERSEAFF. The CDR3 DNA reads TGTGCCAGCAGCTTGGAGAGGAGTGAAGCTTTCTTT.